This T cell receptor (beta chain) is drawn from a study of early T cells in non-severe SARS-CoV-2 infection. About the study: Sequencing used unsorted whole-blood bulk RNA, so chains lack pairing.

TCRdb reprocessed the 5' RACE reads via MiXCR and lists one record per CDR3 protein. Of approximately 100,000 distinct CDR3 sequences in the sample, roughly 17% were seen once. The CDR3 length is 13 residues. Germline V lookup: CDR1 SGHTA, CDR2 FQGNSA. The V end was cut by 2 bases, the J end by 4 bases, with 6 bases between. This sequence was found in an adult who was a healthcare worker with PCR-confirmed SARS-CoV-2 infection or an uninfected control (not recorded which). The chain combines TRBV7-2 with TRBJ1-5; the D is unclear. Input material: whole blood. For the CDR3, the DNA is TGTGCCAGCAGCTTACAGGCGAATCAGCCCCAGCATTTT. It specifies CASSLQANQPQHF.